These 31 T cell receptor beta chains share one sample of origin, sequenced in a study of shared clonotypes between healthy human individuals. Clones were read by immunoSEQ multiplex PCR, and TCRdb kept only the in-frame ones, dropping some. Among about 600,000 clones, approximately 97% were seen once, and the ten largest hold about 0.06%. The sequenced sample consisted of naive CD4+ T cells sorted from blood. Subset indicated: CD45RA+ positively selected. These receptors all come from a woman aged 30 to 39 in good health.

V is TRBV5-6 and J is TRBJ2-5, with 10 positions matching TRBD1. CDR3 length: 16 amino acids. Germline trimming cut 5 bases from V and 5 bases from J; bases unmatched to any gene: 12. Germline CDR1 is SGHDT and CDR2 is YYEEEE. CDR3 sequence: CASRTRDRGFEETQYF. The CDR3 DNA is TGTGCCAGCAGAACTCGGGACAGGGGTTTTGAGGAGACCCAGTACTTC.

This chain links TRBV28 with TRBJ2-5; D may correspond to TRBD1 or TRBD2 (5 bases each). The DNA end lines up better with TRBJ2-7; the J call may be wrong. Germline V gene data show CDR1 as MDHEN and CDR2 as SYDVKM. The CDR3 extends over 12 amino acids. The CDR3 region has the DNA TGTGCCAGCGAGGGGAATCCCTACGAGCAGTACTTC. It codes for CASEGNPYEQYF.

In regard to this clone: Within the sample, other DNA sequences also encode this same CDR3. The rearrangement joins TRBV29-1 to TRBJ1-5; weak D call: TRBD1 (6 bases). The germline gives CDR1 SQVTM, CDR2 ANQGSEA. The CDR3 sequence is 13 residues long. V was clipped by 6 bases and J by 8 bases, with 17 bases between them. In DNA form, the CDR3 reads TGCAGCGTAGGGGGTGTGGGGGGCGAGCCCCAGCATTTT. It is translated as CSVGGVGGEPQHF. The whole variable domain, remainder taken from reference TRBV29-1 and TRBJ1-5, is SAVISQKPSRDICQRGTSLTIQCQVDSQVTMMFWYRQQPGQSLTLIATANQGSEATYESGFVIDKFPISRPNLTFSTLTVSNMSPEDSSIYLCSVGGVGGEPQHFGDGTRLSIL.

This rearrangement joins TRBV2 to TRBJ2-5; 8 positions match TRBD2. The CDR3 extends over 15 amino acids. Germline CDR1 is SNHLY and CDR2 is FYNNEI. The V segment lost 5 bases and the J segment 2 bases; nucleotides outside the gene matches: 7. The CDR3 spells CASSKRLALQETQYF. In nucleotides, the CDR3 is TGTGCCAGCAGTAAAAGACTAGCGCTACAAGAGACCCAGTACTTC.

The chain employs TRBV10-3 and TRBJ1-2; D is perhaps TRBD1 (6 bases). Trimming stripped 7 bases from V and 1 base from J, with 13 bases between. CDR1 ENHRY and CDR2 SYGVKD come from the germline V gene. The CDR3 is 14 residues long. The CDR3 protein is CAITTDSFNYGYTF. CDR3 in DNA: TGTGCCATCACCACGGACAGTTTTAACTATGGCTACACCTTC.

The rearrangement joins TRBV10-3 to TRBJ2-7; D remains unclear. Germline V gives CDR1 ENHRY, CDR2 SYGVKD. V was cut by 2 bases and J by 0 bases, with 8 bases left in between. CDR3 length: 14 residues. The CDR3 DNA reads TGTGCCATCAGTGAGGAGAGGTTCTCCTACGAGCAGTACTTC. Translated: CAISEERFSYEQYF.

The chain combines TRBV5-1 with TRBJ2-2, with 10 bases matching TRBD2. From germline, CDR1 is SGHRS and CDR2 YFSETQ. J gave up 1 base and V 4 bases, and 4 bases lay outside the gene matches. This CDR3 is built from 16 residues. As DNA, the CDR3 is TGCGCCAGCAGCGCAGGACTAGCGGAGAACACCGGGGAGCTGTTTTTT. It encodes CASSAGLAENTGELFF.

This sequence joins TRBV13 and TRBJ2-6; D is unresolved. Deletions cut 2 bases from V and 2 bases from J, with 4 bases between. There are 14 residues in the CDR3. Germline-derived CDR1 and CDR2 are PRHDT and FYEKMQ (reference sequence). The CDR3 bases are TGTGCCAGCAGCTTACAGACTGGGGCCAACGTCCTGACTTTC. Encoded protein: CASSLQTGANVLTF.

This clone was picked up one time. CDR3 bases: TGTGCCAGCAGCCTCCAGACGGGGGGCCAAGCTTTCTTT. It is translated as CASSLQTGGQAFF. The V call is TRBV9, the J call TRBJ1-1; possible D gene TRBD1, 6 bases. Germline CDR1 is SGDLS and CDR2 is YYNGEE. This CDR3 has 13 amino acids. The V gene lost 4 bases and the J gene lost 9 bases, with 16 bases spanning the gap. Supplemented by reference TRBV9 and TRBJ1-1, the full variable domain reads DSGVTQTPKHLITATGQRVTLRCSPRSGDLSVYWYQQSLDQGLQFLIQYYNGEERAKGNILERFSAQQFPDLHSELNLSSLELGDSALYFCASSLQTGGQAFFGQGTRLTVV.

This chain links TRBV28 with TRBJ2-1, with 13 bases aligning to TRBD2. This CDR3 is 16 amino acids long. Germline CDR1 is MDHEN and CDR2 is SYDVKM. V lost 5 bases and J lost 7; bases outside the gene matches: 8. The CDR3 reads CASSPRTSGSWNEQFF. CDR3 sequence (DNA): TGTGCCAGCAGTCCCCGGACTAGCGGGAGTTGGAATGAGCAGTTCTTC.

This chain uses TRBV9 with TRBJ2-2; D is uncertain. This CDR3 has 14 amino acids. CDR1 and CDR2 from the germline V gene are SGDLS and YYNGEE. V was cut by 0 bases and J by 6 bases, with 9 bases left in between. CDR3 nucleotide sequence: TGTGCCAGCAGCGTAGCGGCCCCTCCCGGGGAGCTGTTTTTT. It is translated as CASSVAAPPGELFF.

This clone has just one count. This specimen includes other DNA sequences encoding the same CDR3. V is TRBV30 and J is TRBJ1-2; D ambiguous. From germline, CDR1 is GTSNPN and CDR2 SVGIG (reference sequence). This CDR3 spans 12 amino acids. With 0 bases removed from V and 0 bases from J, the gap between germline ends came to 2 bases. The CDR3 loop reads CAWSVTNYGYTF. The CDR3 DNA is TGTGCCTGGAGTGTAACTAACTATGGCTACACCTTC.

This chain uses TRBV7-9 with TRBJ2-4; TRBD2 might be the D (6 bases). V was cut by 5 bases and J by 3 bases, with 14 bases left in between. Germline V gives CDR1 SEHNR, CDR2 FQNEAQ (reference sequence). The CDR3 sequence is 15 residues long. The DNA of the CDR3 is TGTGCCAGCAGCCCATACGCGGGGATCAAAAACATTCAGTACTTC. Translating gives CASSPYAGIKNIQYF.

J is TRBJ2-7 and V is TRBV18; 11 nucleotides line up with TRBD2. V lost 4 bases to trimming and J lost 6 bases; unmatched junction nucleotides: 8. Germline-derived CDR1 and CDR2 are KGHSH and LQKENI. There are 15 residues in the CDR3. CDR3 sequence: CASSLTSGSYGEQYF. The CDR3 DNA is TGTGCCAGCTCACTCACTAGCGGGAGTTACGGCGAGCAGTACTTC.

This chain connects TRBV6-1 to TRBJ1-4, with D possibly TRBD1 on 5 matching bases. Trimming shortened V by 1 base and J by 4 bases, and 7 bases separated the two germline ends. CDR1 is MNHNS, CDR2 SASEGT, per germline. The CDR3 is 14 residues long. This CDR3 is CASSEGQSNEKLFF. In nucleotides, the CDR3 is TGTGCCAGCAGTGAAGGACAGAGTAATGAAAAACTGTTTTTT.

The chain carries TRBV5-1 and TRBJ2-3; TRBD1 agrees at 8 bases. The J segment lost 1 base and the V segment lost 2 bases, leaving 3 bases of the junction unmatched. This CDR3 spans 15 amino acids. Per the germline V gene, CDR1 is SGHRS and CDR2 is YFSETQ. The CDR3: CASSFGQGRTDTQYF. The CDR3 nucleotides are TGCGCCAGCAGCTTCGGACAGGGTCGCACAGATACGCAGTATTTT. Combining the CDR3 with reference TRBV5-1 and TRBJ2-3 gives the whole variable domain KAGVTQTPRYLIKTRGQQVTLSCSPISGHRSVSWYQQTPGQGLQFLFEYFSETQRNKGNFPGRFSGRQFSNSRSEMNVSTLELGDSALYLCASSFGQGRTDTQYFGPGTRLTVL.

The chain joins TRBV5-1 to TRBJ2-5, with TRBD2 identical over 7 bases. The CDR3 is 17 amino acids. V shed 5 bases, J shed 1 base, and the junction held 14 bases outside the gene matches. CDR1 is SGHRS and CDR2 is YFSETQ in the germline V gene. CDR3 DNA sequence: TGCGCCAGCAGGGGCAGCGGGACCGCTATGCCCCAAGAGACCCAGTACTTC. Translating it yields CASRGSGTAMPQETQYF.

V is TRBV28 and J is TRBJ2-7; no firm D call. Germline V gene sequence: CDR1 MDHEN, CDR2 SYDVKM. V shed 6 bases and J shed 3 bases, with 18 bases lying between them. The CDR3 contains 15 residues. The CDR3 loop is CASSIGSGYLYEQYF. Here the CDR3 DNA reads TGTGCCAGCAGCATTGGATCGGGTTACCTCTACGAGCAGTACTTC.

This clone has more than one count but fewer than ten. This specimen includes other DNA sequences encoding the same CDR3. V usage is TRBV28 and J usage is TRBJ1-2, with D possibly matching TRBD1 (6 bases). Germline-derived CDR1 and CDR2 are MDHEN and SYDVKM. V dropped 5 bases and J dropped 8 bases, with 9 bases sitting between them. The CDR3 is 11 residues long. CDR3 sequence: CASSPGEGYTF. The CDR3 region has the DNA TGTGCCAGCAGTCCAGGGGAGGGCTACACCTTC.

The V call is TRBV5-1, the J call TRBJ2-3, with 7 bases that match TRBD2. The germline V gene has CDR1 SGHRS and CDR2 YFSETQ. The V and J ends lost 3 bases and 5 bases, in that order; junction bases with no gene match: 6. This CDR3 contains 14 residues. DNA for the CDR3: TGCGCCAGCAGCTCGGTGGGAGGGCTAGATACGCAGTATTTT. It yields the protein CASSSVGGLDTQYF.

The DNA for the CDR3 is TGTGCCTGGGGACTAGCGGGGACAGATACGCAGTATTTT. It translates to CAWGLAGTDTQYF. V and J are TRBV30 and TRBJ2-3; 12 nucleotides agree with TRBD2. The CDR3 contains 13 residues. J lost 3 bases, V lost 5 bases, and 0 bases had no gene match. Germline V gives CDR1 GTSNPN, CDR2 SVGIG (reference sequence).

The count of this clone is one. CDR3 sequence reads: CASSGTDGSLYEQYF. In nucleotides, the CDR3 is TGTGCCAGCAGCGGGACCGACGGATCCCTCTACGAGCAGTACTTC. The chain carries TRBV5-6 and TRBJ2-7; D tentatively fits TRBD1 or TRBD2 (5 bases each). Trimming took off 4 bases at V and 3 bases at J, with 17 bases between the two ends. This CDR3 contains 15 residues. CDR1 is SGHDT and CDR2 is YYEEEE in the germline V gene.

V usage is TRBV5-4 and J usage is TRBJ2-7; perhaps TRBD2 as D (6 bases). From germline, CDR1 is SGHNT and CDR2 YYREEE (reference sequence). The CDR3 sequence is 16 residues long. The germline V and J ends were trimmed by 4 bases and 2 bases, with 19 bases remaining between them. CDR3 sequence reads: CASSRPGLDKTYEQYF. CDR3 coding DNA: TGTGCCAGCAGCAGGCCGGGACTCGACAAGACCTACGAGCAGTACTTC.

This chain connects TRBV7-2 to TRBJ1-3; 9 nucleotides line up with TRBD1. This CDR3 contains 14 residues. V gave up 5 bases and J gave up 7 bases; unmatched junction bases: 6. In germline, CDR1 is SGHTA, CDR2 FQGNSA. DNA of the CDR3: TGTGCCAGCAGCCCCACAGGGGGCGCGAACACCATATATTTT. Protein: CASSPTGGANTIYF.

The CDR3 DNA follows: TGTGCCAGCAGCCAAGATCGTGGACTGTCGGGCGGCTACACCTTC. Its protein product is CASSQDRGLSGGYTF. V usage is TRBV14 and J usage is TRBJ1-2; D remains ambiguous. Deletions cut 0 bases from V and 8 bases from J, with 16 bases between. Germline-derived CDR1 and CDR2 are SGHDN and FVKESK. CDR3 length: 15 amino acids.

This sequence joins TRBV27 and TRBJ1-5, with D possibly TRBD1 on 6 matching bases. The germline gives CDR1 MNHEY, CDR2 SMNVEV (reference sequence). The V end lost 6 bases, the J end lost 7 bases, and 22 bases lay between the germline ends. CDR3 length: 16 residues. CDR3 nucleotide sequence: TGTGCCAGCAGGGTAATTTATGTACAGGGAAGACAGCCCCAGCATTTT. This gives the protein CASRVIYVQGRQPQHF.

This clone was recorded once. The genes are TRBV5-1 and TRBJ2-7; D might be TRBD1 or TRBD2, each matching 5 bases. Trimming pared 0 bases from V and 2 bases from J, leaving 15 bases between. Germline V gene lookup returns CDR1 SGHRS and CDR2 YFSETQ. The CDR3 is made up of 16 amino acids. As DNA, the CDR3 is TGCGCCAGCAGCTTGGTCCCGGGACGCTCCGCCTACGAGCAGTACTTC. Encoded protein: CASSLVPGRSAYEQYF.

As to this clone: The junction departs from the called germline gene at one end, perhaps through a read error. The chain carries TRBV9 and TRBJ2-7, with D perhaps TRBD1 (7 bases). Germline CDR1 reads SGDLS; CDR2 reads YYNGEE. The CDR3 is made up of 12 amino acids. The chain's CDR3 is CASSARAGGQTF. In nucleotides, the CDR3 is TGTGCCAGCAGCGCCAGGGCCGGGGGACAGACCTTT.

J is TRBJ1-2 and V is TRBV25-1, with a tentative D call TRBD1 (5 bases). In germline, CDR1 is MGHDK, CDR2 SYGVNS. The V end lost 2 bases, the J end lost 2 bases, and 9 bases lay between the germline ends. This CDR3 is built from 14 residues. CDR3 sequence (DNA): TGTGCCAGCAGTGAAGCGGGGGACAACTATGGCTACACCTTC. It specifies CASSEAGDNYGYTF.

The chain combines TRBV6-6 with TRBJ1-3; D remains ambiguous. With 2 bases removed from V and 4 bases from J, the gap between germline ends came to 9 bases. There are 14 residues in the CDR3. Germline V lookup: CDR1 MNHNY, CDR2 SVGAGI (reference sequence). The CDR3 DNA reads as TGTGCCAGCAGTTACGAGGGAGCGGGAAACACCATATATTTT. Its protein product is CASSYEGAGNTIYF.

The chain uses TRBV19 and TRBJ1-2, with D hard to call. Deletions cut 6 bases from V and 6 bases from J, with 8 bases between. Germline CDR1 LNHDA, CDR2 SQIVND (reference sequence). The CDR3 extends over 11 amino acids. DNA for the CDR3: TGTGCCAGTAGCCGGATGAATGGCTACACCTTC. Translated: CASSRMNGYTF. The full variable domain, rest sourced from reference TRBV19 and TRBJ1-2, is DGGITQSPKYLFRKEGQNVTLSCEQNLNHDAMYWYRQDPGQGLRLIYYSQIVNDFQKGDIAEGYSVSREKKESFPLTVTSAQKNPTAFYLCASSRMNGYTFGSGTRLTVV.